The TCR beta chain described here comes from a study of T cell responses to AZD1222 COVID-19 vaccine. The ends lost 6 bases at V and 7 bases at J; junction bases unmatched: 8. The CDR3 extends over 14 amino acids. Germline CDR1 is LNHDA and CDR2 is SQIVND (reference sequence). Overall study findings and caveats: Compared with day 0, the breadth and depth of the Spike-specific TCR repertoire rose significantly after two doses of AZD1222.

Data came from immunoSEQ multiplex PCR; TCRdb stores just in-frame clones and leaves some out. Found here are tens of thousands of clones, roughly 89% of them singletons; the top ten hold around 5%. This clone was seen only once. Its antigen remains unknown. V usage is TRBV19 and J usage is TRBJ2-7; 11 bases are shared with TRBD2. The sequences come from peripheral blood, collected on day 0 of MenACWY control vaccination. The receptor comes from an adult in good health. CDR3 sequence reads: CASRLAGGSGEQYF. DNA for the CDR3: TGTGCCAGTAGGCTAGCGGGAGGTTCGGGAGAGCAGTACTTC.